The table lists the clone carrying this T cell receptor (beta chain) with a few counts. As yet, its antigen is unknown. This record belongs to a study of cytotoxic CD8 clonotypes in ibrutinib-treated CLL. Study conclusions and caveats: Clonality rose at ibrutinib response, held steady in sustained remission, and fell toward baseline at progression. Circulating CD8+ T-cell counts were tracked by baseline clonality, which exceeded that of age-matched healthy donors.

Measured with immunoSEQ multiplex PCR; TCRdb has only the in-frame clones, and not every one. The sample has around 140,000 clones; roughly 76% are singletons. The sequencing here drew on PBMCs, taken after 24 months of ibrutinib treatment. This TCR was sampled from a human donor with chronic lymphocytic leukemia.

The CDR3: CASSFGGDLNTEAFF. The CDR3 nucleotides read TGTGCCAGCAGTTTCGGTGGGGACCTTAACACTGAAGCTTTCTTT. V is TRBV28 and J is TRBJ1-1; D possibly corresponds to TRBD1 (5 bases). This CDR3 is built from 15 residues. Germline values: CDR1 MDHEN, CDR2 SYDVKM. Deletions cut 3 bases from V and 2 bases from J, with 13 bases between. Full variable domain (rest looked up from reference TRBV28 and TRBJ1-1): DVKVTQSSRYLVKRTGEKVFLECVQDMDHENMFWYRQDPGLGLRLIYFSYDVKMKEKGDIPEGYSVSREKKERFSLILESASTNQTSMYLCASSFGGDLNTEAFFGQGTRLTVV.